Shown below are 25 T cell receptor beta chains from a single sample sequenced in a study of vaccination and CD4 T cells after COVID-19. The treatment denotes: roughly 10-day PBMC culture with coronavirus spike peptide pools or control peptides (ViraFEST assay). The Oncomine TCR Beta short-read assay was applied to DNA of cultured CD4+ T cells. Using its own MiXCR run on the PCR reads, TCRdb lists one record per CDR3 protein. The sample includes over 15,000 distinct CDR3 sequences, about three fifths of them seen just once. Antigen specificity for these receptors is unknown. What was sequenced was CD4+ T cells from blood, cultured in vitro. These receptors were taken from a human donor who had recovered from COVID-19.

The chain joins TRBV24-1 to TRBJ2-1; TRBD2 aligns across 9 bases. With 5 bases clipped from V and 5 bases from J, the junction kept 6 bases outside the gene matches. Germline V gene lookup returns CDR1 KGHDR and CDR2 SFDVKD. This CDR3 contains 15 residues. For the CDR3, the DNA is TGTGCCACCAGTGGAAGGACTAGCGCCAACAATGAGCAGTTCTTC. Amino acid sequence: CATSGRTSANNEQFF.

The CDR3 DNA is TGTGCCAGTAGTACCCCCCGGGATGGTGGGCGAGGCTACACCTTC. Translated, it gives CASSTPRDGGRGYTF. This chain uses TRBV19 with TRBJ1-2; D is unresolved. The germline V gene encodes CDR1 LNHDA and CDR2 SQIVND (reference sequence). CDR3 length: 15 amino acids. With 4 bases removed from V and 8 bases from J, the gap between germline ends came to 20 bases.

CDR3 sequence: CASSLAGNTEAFF. DNA of the CDR3: TGTGCCAGCAGTTTGGCGGGGAACACTGAAGCTTTCTTT. The rearrangement links TRBV12-3 or TRBV12-4 to TRBJ1-1; no firm D call. The V end was cut by 3 bases, the J end by 1 base, with 6 bases between. The CDR3 loop spans 13 amino acids.

V usage is TRBV10-2 and J usage is TRBJ2-7, with D perhaps matching TRBD1 (5 bases). The CDR3 is 14 amino acids. V was cut by 3 bases and J by 10 bases, with 19 bases left in between. Germline V gene data show CDR1 as WSHSY and CDR2 as SAAADI. This chain's CDR3 is CASSDHDGQTKQYF. CDR3 DNA sequence: TGCGCCAGCAGTGACCACGACGGACAAACTAAACAGTACTTC.

This sequence joins TRBV5-1 and TRBJ2-5, with 8 nucleotides matching TRBD1. The J segment lost 5 bases and the V segment lost 1 base, leaving 10 bases of the junction unmatched. Germline values: CDR1 SGHRS, CDR2 YFSETQ. The CDR3 consists of 16 residues. The chain's CDR3 is CASSLYPTGEDETQYF. In DNA form, the CDR3 reads TGCGCCAGCAGCTTGTACCCGACAGGGGAAGATGAGACCCAGTACTTC.

This clonotype has only a few counts. The rearrangement joins TRBV15 to TRBJ2-7; 9 bases map to TRBD1. Germline trimming cut 4 bases from V and 2 bases from J; bases unmatched to any gene: 9. The CDR3 runs 16 residues. Germline V gene lookup returns CDR1 LNHNV and CDR2 YYDKDF (reference sequence). The CDR3 region is CATSKPGQGNPYEQYF. CDR3 nucleotides: TGTGCCACCAGCAAACCGGGACAGGGAAATCCCTACGAGCAGTACTTC.

The chain recombines TRBV20-1 with TRBJ1-5, with a tentative D call TRBD1 (5 bases). V was shortened by 5 bases and J by 4 bases, with 15 bases between the two germline ends. The CDR3 loop spans 14 amino acids. Germline-derived CDR1 and CDR2 are DFQATT and SNEGSKA (reference sequence). The CDR3 nucleotides are TGCAGTGCTGCGCGGGGGGGGGGTAATCAGCCCCAGCATTTT. Translating it yields CSAARGGGNQPQHF.

The V and J genes are TRBV7-3 and TRBJ1-2; weak D call: TRBD1 (5 bases). CDR3 length equals 16 residues. With 5 bases removed from V and 8 bases from J, the gap between germline ends came to 24 bases. Per germline, CDR1 SGHTA and CDR2 FQGTGA. As DNA, the CDR3 is TGTGCCAGCAGCCAATCTCACGGGACCCCGGTTACGGGCTACACCTTC. It yields the protein CASSQSHGTPVTGYTF.

The chain has TRBV9 and TRBJ2-5, with no clear D. The V and J ends lost 1 base and 1 base respectively, with 11 bases between them. Per the germline V gene, CDR1 is SGDLS and CDR2 is YYNGEE. The CDR3 contains 15 residues. The CDR3 DNA sequence: TGTGCCAGCAGCGTAACCCAAGAACCCCAAGAGACCCAGTACTTC. Residues: CASSVTQEPQETQYF.

The V call is TRBV5-1, the J call TRBJ1-5, with D possibly being TRBD1 (6 bases). The germline V gene has CDR1 SGHRS and CDR2 YFSETQ. V dropped 0 bases and J dropped 4 bases, with 8 bases sitting between them. This CDR3 has 14 residues. The CDR3 sequence is CASSLGQANQPQHF. CDR3 bases: TGCGCCAGCAGCTTGGGACAGGCTAATCAGCCCCAGCATTTT.

This clonotype was detected only a few times. This rearrangement joins TRBV27 to TRBJ1-5, with D possibly TRBD1 on 6 matching bases. The length of the CDR3 is 17 residues. Germline CDR1 and CDR2: MNHEY and SMNVEV (reference sequence). Trimming left V 5 bases short and J 3 bases short, with 20 bases between. CDR3 nucleotide sequence: TGTGCCAGCAGTCCCAGGGGAGGGGGAGTCGTCAATCAGCCCCAGCATTTT. It yields the protein CASSPRGGGVVNQPQHF.

This clonotype appeared a few times. This chain uses TRBV19 with TRBJ1-3, with 9 bases that match TRBD1. CDR1 and CDR2 (germline): LNHDA, SQIVND (reference sequence). There are 14 residues in the CDR3. V was pared by 5 bases and J by 4 bases, with 3 bases of the junction left unmatched. The CDR3 sequence: CASSWTGDGNTIYF. The CDR3 nucleotides read TGTGCCAGTAGTTGGACAGGGGACGGAAACACCATATATTTT.

The chain is built from TRBV2 and TRBJ1-4; D might be TRBD1 (5 bases). Germline V gene lookup returns CDR1 SNHLY and CDR2 FYNNEI. With 2 bases removed from V and 7 bases from J, the gap between germline ends came to 8 bases. The CDR3 covers 13 residues. CDR3 amino acids: CASSESGAEKLFF. CDR3 bases: TGTGCCAGCAGTGAATCCGGGGCTGAAAAACTGTTTTTT.

This sequence joins TRBV7-6 and TRBJ2-7; TRBD1 or TRBD2 may be the D gene (5 bases each). CDR1 is SGHVS and CDR2 is FNYEAQ in the germline V gene. The ends were cut back, 5 bases at V and 3 bases at J, with 14 bases in the middle. This CDR3 is 14 amino acids long. CDR3 sequence (DNA): TGTGCCAGCAGCCAGGGACCAGACCTCTACGAGCAGTACTTC. This sequence encodes CASSQGPDLYEQYF.

The chain is built from TRBV6-1 and TRBJ1-5, with TRBD1 identical over 7 bases. Germline CDR1 reads MNHNS; CDR2 reads SASEGT. The CDR3 is 15 residues long. With V trimmed by 4 bases and J by 0 bases, 3 bases remained unmatched. CDR3 region: CASSGTGFSNQPQHF. CDR3 nucleotides: TGTGCCAGCAGTGGGACAGGATTTAGCAATCAGCCCCAGCATTTT.

The CDR3 bases are TGCAGTGCTCCGCGGACGACAGTAGACACTGAAGCTTTCTTT. It encodes CSAPRTTVDTEAFF. The V gene is TRBV20-1, the J gene TRBJ1-1, with D possibly matching TRBD1 (5 bases). The CDR3 totals 14 residues. V shed 5 bases and J shed 3 bases, with 16 bases lying between them. CDR1 and CDR2 from the germline V gene are DFQATT and SNEGSKA (reference sequence).

This clonotype was observed a handful of times. The rearrangement joins TRBV10-3 to TRBJ2-1; 8 nucleotides line up with TRBD2. V lost 6 bases to trimming and J lost 3 bases; unmatched junction nucleotides: 10. Germline V gives CDR1 ENHRY, CDR2 SYGVKD. The CDR3 has 16 residues. CDR3 in amino acids: CAISPHGSGNYNEQFF. The CDR3 region has the DNA TGTGCCATCAGCCCTCATGGTAGCGGGAACTACAATGAGCAGTTCTTC.

CDR3 in DNA: TGCAGTGCTAGAGAAGTGGCGGGAGGGCTGAAGACCCAGTACTTC. It codes for CSAREVAGGLKTQYF. The chain couples TRBV20-1 to TRBJ2-5; 9 bases fit TRBD2. V lost 0 bases to trimming and J lost 6 bases; unmatched junction nucleotides: 8. The germline gives CDR1 DFQATT, CDR2 SNEGSKA (reference sequence). This CDR3 contains 15 residues.

The V and J genes are TRBV20-1 and TRBJ2-5; D is possibly TRBD2 (6 bases). The CDR3 extends over 13 amino acids. Germline loops: CDR1 DFQATT, CDR2 SNEGSKA (reference sequence). V shed 6 bases and J shed 2 bases, with 13 bases lying between them. In DNA, the CDR3 is TGCAGTGCCGACGGGAGCACTCAAGAGACCCAGTACTTC. Protein sequence: CSADGSTQETQYF.

The V and J genes are TRBV20-1 and TRBJ1-5; 8 positions agree with TRBD1. Germline assignment: CDR1 DFQATT and CDR2 SNEGSKA (reference sequence). V shed 7 bases and J 4 bases; nucleotides not matched to a gene: 6. The CDR3 has 13 amino acids. DNA of the CDR3: TGCAGTGTTGACAGGGGCTCTAATCAGCCCCAGCATTTT. Encoded protein: CSVDRGSNQPQHF.

The chain links TRBV21-1 to TRBJ1-2; the table's D call, TRBD1, was not checked against the DNA. TRBV21-1 represents a pseudogene. There are 15 residues in the CDR3. The CDR3: CASSKSTGEGNGYTF. For the CDR3, the DNA is TGTGCCAGCAGCAAATCGACAGGGGAGGGTAATGGCTACACCTTC.

This clonotype was counted a few times. The rearrangement uses TRBV15 and TRBJ1-2, with D perhaps matching TRBD1 (6 bases). The CDR3 runs to 14 residues. Germline CDR1 and CDR2: LNHNV and YYDKDF (reference sequence). The V end was cut by 3 bases, the J end by 4 bases, with 12 bases between. CDR3 region: CATSRAGTLYGYTF. DNA for the CDR3: TGTGCCACCAGCAGGGCGGGGACACTCTATGGCTACACCTTC.

This clonotype was seen once. This chain joins TRBV7-9 and TRBJ1-1; D unresolved. The CDR3 is made up of 17 amino acids. CDR1 and CDR2 from the germline V gene are SEHNR and FQNEAQ (reference sequence). V dropped 1 base and J dropped 0 bases, with 15 bases sitting between them. The CDR3 nucleotides are TGTGCCAGCAGCTTAGGTTGGCAGAGCCCCATGAACACTGAAGCTTTCTTT. Residues: CASSLGWQSPMNTEAFF.

The chain joins TRBV6-5 to TRBJ1-5; D remains ambiguous. CDR3 length: 14 amino acids. Germline CDR1 MNHEY, CDR2 SVGAGI. V was cut by 6 bases and J by 0 bases, with 9 bases left in between. The CDR3 nucleotides are TGTGCCAGCAGATACGCAGATAGCAATCAGCCCCAGCATTTT. This translates into CASRYADSNQPQHF.

The chain joins TRBV20-1 to TRBJ2-5, with 7 bases fitting TRBD1. With 4 bases clipped from V and 5 bases from J, the junction kept 4 bases outside the gene matches. The CDR3 loop spans 12 amino acids. Per the germline V gene, CDR1 is DFQATT and CDR2 is SNEGSKA (reference sequence). The CDR3 here is CSATTGQETQYF. The DNA of the CDR3 is TGCAGTGCTACGACAGGGCAGGAGACCCAGTACTTC.